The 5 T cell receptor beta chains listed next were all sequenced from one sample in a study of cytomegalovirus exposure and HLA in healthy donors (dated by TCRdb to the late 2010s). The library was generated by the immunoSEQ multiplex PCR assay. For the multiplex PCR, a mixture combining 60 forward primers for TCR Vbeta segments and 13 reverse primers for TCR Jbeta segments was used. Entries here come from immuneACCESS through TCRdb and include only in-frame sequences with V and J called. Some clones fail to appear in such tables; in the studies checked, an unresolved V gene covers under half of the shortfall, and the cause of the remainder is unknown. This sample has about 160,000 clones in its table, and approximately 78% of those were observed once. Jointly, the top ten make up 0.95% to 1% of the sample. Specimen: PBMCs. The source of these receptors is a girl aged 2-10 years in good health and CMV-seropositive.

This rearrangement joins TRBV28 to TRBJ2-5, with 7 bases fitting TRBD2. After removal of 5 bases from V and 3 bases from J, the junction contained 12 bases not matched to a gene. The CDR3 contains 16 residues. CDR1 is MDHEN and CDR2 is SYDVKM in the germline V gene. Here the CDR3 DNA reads TGTGCCAGCAGTCCCCCTGCGGGAGTAGCAGAAGAGACCCAGTACTTC. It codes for CASSPPAGVAEETQYF.

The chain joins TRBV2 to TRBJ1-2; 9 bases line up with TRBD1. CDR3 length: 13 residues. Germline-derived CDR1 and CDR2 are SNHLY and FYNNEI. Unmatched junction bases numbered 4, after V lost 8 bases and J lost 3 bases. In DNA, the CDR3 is TGTGCCAGCCTCGGACAGGGGTACTATGGCTACACCTTC. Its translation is CASLGQGYYGYTF.

In DNA, the CDR3 is TGTGCCAGCAGCCCTCCTAGCGGGACCCCGTTCTTC. Translation: CASSPPSGTPFF. The genes are TRBV7-9 and TRBJ2-1, with 9 bases identical to TRBD2. CDR1 and CDR2 from the germline V gene are SEHNR and FQNEAQ (reference sequence). The CDR3 totals 12 residues. J was trimmed by 15 bases and V by 5 bases; bases with no gene match: 8.

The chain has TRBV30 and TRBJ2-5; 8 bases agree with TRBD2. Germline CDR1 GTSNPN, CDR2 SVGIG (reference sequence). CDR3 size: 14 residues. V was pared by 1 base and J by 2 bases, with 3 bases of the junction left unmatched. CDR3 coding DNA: TGTGCCTGGAGTGCCGGGGGGGGTCAAGAGACCCAGTACTTC. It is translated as CAWSAGGGQETQYF.

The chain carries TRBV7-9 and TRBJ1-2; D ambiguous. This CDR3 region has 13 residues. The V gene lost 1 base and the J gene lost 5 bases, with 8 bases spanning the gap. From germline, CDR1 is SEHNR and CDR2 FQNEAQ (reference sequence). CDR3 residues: CASSLGSFYGYTF. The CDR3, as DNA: TGTGCCAGCAGCTTAGGTAGCTTTTATGGCTACACCTTC.